Each of the 29 T cell receptor beta chains below was sequenced from the same sample in a study of cytomegalovirus exposure and HLA in healthy donors. Primers for the PCR totalled 60 Vbeta and 13 Jbeta. Using immunoSEQ multiplex PCR, the repertoire was profiled, and TCRdb retains in-frame clones only, with some absent. Altogether roughly 150,000 clones are present, roughly 80% being singletons, with the ten largest covering approximately 6%. Sequencing was performed on PBMCs. The receptor source for this set is a man under 40 in good health and CMV-seropositive.

The genes are TRBV18 and TRBJ2-7, with 10 positions matching TRBD1. After removal of 6 bases from V and 7 bases from J, the junction contained 6 bases not matched to a gene. The CDR3 is made up of 13 amino acids. Looked up from germline, CDR1 is KGHSH and CDR2 is LQKENI. CDR3 in amino acids: CASSSGQGGEQYF. Written as DNA, the CDR3 is TGTGCCAGCTCCTCAGGACAGGGGGGAGAGCAGTACTTC.

The chain couples TRBV4-2 to TRBJ1-4; D possibly corresponds to TRBD1 (5 bases). The germline V gene has CDR1 LGHNA and CDR2 YNFKEQ. V was shortened by 0 bases and J by 8 bases, with 13 bases between the two germline ends. The CDR3 totals 15 residues. CDR3 residues: CASSQEFSQGEKLFF. CDR3 nucleotides: TGTGCCAGCAGCCAAGAATTCTCCCAGGGAGAAAAACTGTTTTTT.

The genes are TRBV7-2 and TRBJ2-1; 8 bases fit TRBD2. The V and J ends lost 1 base and 6 bases, in that order; junction bases with no gene match: 2. The CDR3 sequence is 14 residues long. Germline V lookup: CDR1 SGHTA, CDR2 FQGNSA. CDR3 in amino acids: CASSLGAGGNEQFF. The DNA for the CDR3 is TGTGCCAGCAGCTTAGGGGCGGGAGGCAATGAGCAGTTCTTC.

This clone was counted a single time. The rearrangement links TRBV5-1 to TRBJ2-5; 7 nucleotides line up with TRBD2. This CDR3 has 16 amino acids. The V and J ends lost 0 bases and 4 bases, in that order; junction bases with no gene match: 9. Per the germline V gene, CDR1 is SGHRS and CDR2 is YFSETQ. The DNA of the CDR3 is TGCGCCAGCAGCTTGGGTCCTAGCGGAGCCCTAGAGACCCAGTACTTC. This translates into CASSLGPSGALETQYF.

The J gene is TRBJ1-6, the V gene TRBV7-8, with D hard to call. This CDR3 contains 13 residues. V was pared by 2 bases and J by 8 bases, with 7 bases between. CDR1 SGHVS and CDR2 FQNEAQ come from the germline V gene. This CDR3 reads CASSLSRDSPLHF. CDR3 sequence (DNA): TGTGCCAGCAGCTTATCGAGAGATTCACCCCTCCACTTT.

Here the CDR3 reads CASSVVSTGANNEQFF. CDR3 DNA sequence: TGTGCCAGCAGCGTAGTAAGTACAGGGGCTAATAATGAGCAGTTCTTC. The chain uses TRBV9 and TRBJ2-1; 7 positions match TRBD1. With V trimmed by 0 bases and J by 7 bases, 10 bases remained unmatched. Looked up from germline, CDR1 is SGDLS and CDR2 is YYNGEE. The CDR3 covers 16 residues.

CDR3 protein: CASSLVGSGLNNEQFF. The CDR3 nucleotides are TGTGCCAGCAGCTTAGTAGGGAGTGGGTTAAACAATGAGCAGTTCTTC. This chain connects TRBV7-9 to TRBJ2-1, with D possibly being TRBD2 (5 bases). CDR1 and CDR2 (germline): SEHNR, FQNEAQ (reference sequence). This CDR3 spans 16 amino acids. V was shortened by 1 base and J by 5 bases, with 15 bases between the two germline ends.

This clone was counted a single time. The germline gene is not matched at one end of the junction; a read error may be the cause. The chain links TRBV7-9 to TRBJ2-7, with 7 positions matching TRBD1. Germline loops: CDR1 SEHNR, CDR2 FQNEAQ (reference sequence). This CDR3 region has 14 residues. For the CDR3, the DNA is TGTTCCAGCACAGACAGGGCGAATTCCTACGAGCAGTACTTC. This sequence encodes CSSTDRANSYEQYF.

This chain joins TRBV4-1 and TRBJ2-2, with D perhaps TRBD1 (6 bases). With 7 bases removed from V and 1 base from J, the gap between germline ends came to 10 bases. CDR1 MGHRA and CDR2 YSYEKL come from the germline V gene. The CDR3 extends over 14 amino acids. CDR3 nucleotides: TGCGCCAGCACTCCGGACAGGAACACCGGGGAGCTGTTTTTT. Its protein is CASTPDRNTGELFF.

Here the CDR3 DNA reads TGTGCCACCAGCAGAGACAGGACAGGGACGGAGGAGCAGTACTTC. This sequence encodes CATSRDRTGTEEQYF. V and J are TRBV15 and TRBJ2-7, with 8 bases fitting TRBD1. The germline gives CDR1 LNHNV, CDR2 YYDKDF (reference sequence). The junction had 8 bases not matched to a gene; V was cut back by 0 bases and J by 7 bases. The CDR3 covers 15 residues.

The chain links TRBV2 to TRBJ1-1; 7 nucleotides line up with TRBD1. Unmatched junction bases numbered 6, after V lost 5 bases and J lost 0 bases. CDR1 and CDR2 (germline): SNHLY, FYNNEI. The CDR3 sequence is 15 residues long. DNA of the CDR3: TGTGCCAGCAGTAGGGGACAGACAATGAACACTGAAGCTTTCTTT. Translation gives CASSRGQTMNTEAFF.

This chain connects TRBV5-8 to TRBJ2-3; D call uncertain. The CDR3 totals 14 residues. The ends were cut back, 0 bases at V and 2 bases at J, with 7 bases in the middle. Germline CDR1 SGHTS, CDR2 YDEGEE. Here the CDR3 reads CASSLGRNTDTQYF. The DNA for the CDR3 is TGTGCCAGCAGCTTGGGGCGGAACACAGATACGCAGTATTTT.

This clone turned up a few times. The J gene is TRBJ1-4, the V gene TRBV4-3, with a possible D match to TRBD1 (5 bases). Germline loops: CDR1 LGHNA, CDR2 YSLEER. V was cut by 0 bases and J by 7 bases, with 12 bases left in between. CDR3 length: 15 amino acids. The CDR3 protein is CASSQDWGGSEKLFF. In nucleotides, the CDR3 is TGCGCCAGCAGCCAAGATTGGGGGGGTTCTGAAAAACTGTTTTTT.

The chain employs TRBV5-4 and TRBJ2-4; 8 positions match TRBD2. The germline gives CDR1 SGHNT, CDR2 YYREEE (reference sequence). Unmatched junction bases numbered 3, after V lost 3 bases and J lost 1 base. CDR3 length: 15 amino acids. The CDR3 is CASSSGGVAKNIQYF. The CDR3 bases are TGTGCCAGCAGCTCCGGGGGGGTGGCCAAAAACATTCAGTACTTC. The full variable domain, in which reference TRBV5-4 and TRBJ2-4 provide the parts outside the CDR3, is ETGVTQSPTHLIKTRGQQVTLRCSSQSGHNTVSWYQQALGQGPQFIFQYYREEENGRGNFPPRFSGLQFPNYSSELNVNALELDDSALYLCASSSGGVAKNIQYFGAGTRLSVL.

V gene TRBV7-2 combines with J gene TRBJ1-3; unclear D gene. CDR1 and CDR2 (germline): SGHTA, FQGNSA. This CDR3 is 13 amino acids long. Trimming removed 5 bases from V and 4 bases from J, with 9 bases in between. The CDR3 coding sequence is TGTGCCAGCAGCCCGGGTTCAGGAAACACCATATATTTT. Its protein product is CASSPGSGNTIYF.

The chain uses TRBV18 and TRBJ1-2, with a weak D call TRBD1 (6 bases). Looked up from germline, CDR1 is KGHSH and CDR2 is LQKENI. V lost 5 bases and J lost 2, with 9 bases in between. This CDR3 has 13 amino acids. DNA of the CDR3: TGTGCCAGCTCAGCAGGACAGAACTATGGCTACACCTTC. Amino acids: CASSAGQNYGYTF.

The CDR3 loop is CASSEVIIGGPGYTF. The CDR3 coding sequence is TGTGCCAGCAGTGAAGTAATCATCGGGGGGCCTGGCTACACCTTC. This chain links TRBV2 with TRBJ1-2, with a tentative D call TRBD1 (6 bases). The CDR3 runs to 15 residues. V was clipped by 1 base and J by 7 bases, with 16 bases between them. The germline V gene has CDR1 SNHLY and CDR2 FYNNEI. Supplemented by reference TRBV2 and TRBJ1-2, the full variable domain reads EPEVTQTPSHQVTQMGQEVILRCVPISNHLYFYWYRQILGQKVEFLVSFYNNEISEKSEIFDDQFSVERPDGSNFTLKIRSTKLEDSAMYFCASSEVIIGGPGYTFGSGTRLTVV.

The V call is TRBV28, the J call TRBJ1-6, with a weak D call TRBD1 (6 bases). V was clipped by 10 bases and J by 18 bases, with 31 bases between them. There are 15 residues in the CDR3. Germline CDR1 is MDHEN and CDR2 is SYDVKM. CDR3 bases: TGTGCCAAAACCAAACTGGGGGGGGCCCGCTTACGGCGCCACTTT. Translation gives CAKTKLGGARLRRHF.

This clone appeared once. V and J are TRBV5-4 and TRBJ1-2, with D perhaps matching TRBD1 (6 bases). From germline, CDR1 is SGHNT and CDR2 YYREEE (reference sequence). The CDR3 length is 13 residues. Trimming pared 5 bases from V and 0 bases from J, leaving 8 bases between. The CDR3 DNA follows: TGTGCCAGCAGTCGGACAGCTAACTATGGCTACACCTTC. It is translated as CASSRTANYGYTF.

This sequence joins TRBV4-3 and TRBJ1-1; the D is unclear. Germline CDR1 is LGHNA and CDR2 is YSLEER. This CDR3 region has 13 residues. V was shortened by 0 bases and J by 5 bases, with 7 bases between the two germline ends. The CDR3 DNA follows: TGCGCCAGCAGCCAAGATTGGGAGACTGAAGCTTTCTTT. This sequence encodes CASSQDWETEAFF.

In DNA form, the CDR3 reads TGTGCCAGCAGCCAATCAACAGGGACTGAAGCTTTCTTT. Protein: CASSQSTGTEAFF. The J gene is TRBJ1-1, the V gene TRBV7-9; possible D gene TRBD1, 6 bases. CDR1 and CDR2 (germline): SEHNR, FQNEAQ (reference sequence). The CDR3 extends over 13 amino acids. Trimming shortened V by 5 bases and J by 5 bases, and 12 bases separated the two germline ends. Looking up the rest from reference TRBV7-9 and TRBJ1-1 gives the full variable domain: DTGVSQNPRHKITKRGQNVTFRCDPISEHNRLYWYRQTLGQGPEFLTYFQNEAQLEKSRLLSDRFSAERPKGSFSTLEIQRTEQGDSAMYLCASSQSTGTEAFFGQGTRLTVV.

V is TRBV27 and J is TRBJ2-1; TRBD2 matches at 9 bases. The CDR3 totals 16 residues. The ends lost 6 bases at V and 2 bases at J; junction bases unmatched: 8. Germline CDR1 and CDR2: MNHEY and SMNVEV (reference sequence). CDR3 sequence (DNA): TGTGCCAGCAGGTCCTCGGGCGGGAGGGCCTACAATGAGCAGTTCTTC. Encoded protein: CASRSSGGRAYNEQFF.

The genes are TRBV28 and TRBJ2-7; 9 bases are shared with TRBD2. Germline lookup yields CDR1 MDHEN and CDR2 SYDVKM. V shed 2 bases and J 3 bases; nucleotides not matched to a gene: 2. This CDR3 is 14 amino acids long. The CDR3 nucleotides are TGTGCCAGCAGTTTAATTAGCGGGAGCTACGAGCAGTACTTC. Translation gives CASSLISGSYEQYF. Combining the CDR3 with reference TRBV28 and TRBJ2-7 gives the whole variable domain DVKVTQSSRYLVKRTGEKVFLECVQDMDHENMFWYRQDPGLGLRLIYFSYDVKMKEKGDIPEGYSVSREKKERFSLILESASTNQTSMYLCASSLISGSYEQYFGPGTRLTVT.

The chain recombines TRBV6-4 with TRBJ2-1; 12 positions match TRBD2. Germline V gene lookup returns CDR1 MRHNA and CDR2 SNTAGT. V was clipped by 5 bases and J by 5 bases; unmatched bases: 1. The CDR3 totals 14 residues. The CDR3 region is CASSLAGGNNEQFF. Here the CDR3 DNA reads TGTGCCAGCAGTCTAGCGGGAGGGAACAATGAGCAGTTCTTC.

The gene calls are TRBV28 and TRBJ1-2, with 7 bases lining up with TRBD1. Germline V gene sequence: CDR1 MDHEN, CDR2 SYDVKM. The CDR3 consists of 17 residues. Germline trimming cut 5 bases from V and 0 bases from J; bases unmatched to any gene: 12. CDR3 DNA sequence: TGTGCCAGCAGTCCAAGGACAGGACTGATTGCTAACTATGGCTACACCTTC. Its protein product is CASSPRTGLIANYGYTF.

The chain carries TRBV7-2 and TRBJ1-6; D call uncertain. The germline V gene has CDR1 SGHTA and CDR2 FQGNSA. The CDR3 has 16 amino acids. Between the trimmed V and J ends, which lost 6 bases and 6 bases, there was a span of 18 bases. CDR3 residues: CASRVTATSLNSPLHF. The CDR3 region has the DNA TGTGCCAGCAGGGTCACAGCTACCAGCCTTAATTCACCCCTCCACTTT.

The chain is built from TRBV5-5 and TRBJ1-5, with TRBD1 matching over 9 bases. The CDR3 is made up of 17 amino acids. Germline trimming cut 6 bases from V and 5 bases from J; bases unmatched to any gene: 15. The V gene's germline CDR1 is SGHKS and CDR2 YYEKEE (reference sequence). The CDR3 bases are TGTGCCAGCACATCCGTGATCGGGACAGGGTTATATCAGCCCCAGCATTTT. This gives the protein CASTSVIGTGLYQPQHF.

This chain uses TRBV6-6 with TRBJ1-1; possibly TRBD1 for D (6 bases). The CDR3 has 14 residues. The germline CDR1 and CDR2 sequences are MNHNY and SVGAGI (reference sequence). Trimming pared 5 bases from V and 0 bases from J, leaving 10 bases between. The DNA of the CDR3 is TGTGCCAGCAGTGGACGGACAGTGAACACTGAAGCTTTCTTT. Residues: CASSGRTVNTEAFF.

This chain uses TRBV27 with TRBJ1-5; D gene uncertain. There are 14 residues in the CDR3. CDR1 is MNHEY and CDR2 is SMNVEV in the germline V gene (reference sequence). With 8 bases removed from V and 3 bases from J, the gap between germline ends came to 14 bases. The CDR3: CASSLALANQPQHF. CDR3 sequence (DNA): TGTGCCAGCTCCCTGGCCCTGGCCAATCAGCCCCAGCATTTT.